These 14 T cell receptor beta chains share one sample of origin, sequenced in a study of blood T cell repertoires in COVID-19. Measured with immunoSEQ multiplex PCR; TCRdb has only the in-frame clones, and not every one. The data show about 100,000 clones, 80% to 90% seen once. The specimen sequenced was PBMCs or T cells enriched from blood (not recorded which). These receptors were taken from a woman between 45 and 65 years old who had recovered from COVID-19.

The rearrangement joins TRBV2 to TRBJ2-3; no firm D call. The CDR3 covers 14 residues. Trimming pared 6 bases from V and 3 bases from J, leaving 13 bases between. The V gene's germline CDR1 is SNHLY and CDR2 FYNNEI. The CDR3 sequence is CASSATPRTDTQYF. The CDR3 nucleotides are TGTGCCAGCAGCGCCACCCCTAGAACAGATACGCAGTATTTT.

The CDR3 DNA follows: TGTGCCAGCAGCAGGGGGCCGGGTGAAAAACTGTTTTTT. This codes for CASSRGPGEKLFF. The V call is TRBV27, the J call TRBJ1-4; 8 bases match TRBD1. V trimming: 6 bases; J trimming: 7 bases; junction bases outside the gene matches: 4. The length of the CDR3 is 13 residues. Germline CDR1 MNHEY, CDR2 SMNVEV (reference sequence).

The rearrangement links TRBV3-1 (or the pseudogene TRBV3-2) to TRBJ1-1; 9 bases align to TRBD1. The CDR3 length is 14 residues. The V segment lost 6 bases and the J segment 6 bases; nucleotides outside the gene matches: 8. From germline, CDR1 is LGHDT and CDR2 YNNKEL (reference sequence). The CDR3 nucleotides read TGTGCCAGCAGACCACCGGGACAGGGTTCTGAAGCTTTCTTT. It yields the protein CASRPPGQGSEAFF.

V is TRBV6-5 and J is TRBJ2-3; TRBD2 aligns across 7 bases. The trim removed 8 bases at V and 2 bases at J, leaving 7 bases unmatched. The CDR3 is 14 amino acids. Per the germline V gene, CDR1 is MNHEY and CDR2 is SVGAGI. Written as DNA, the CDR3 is TGTGCCAGCCAAAGCGGGGAATACACAGATACGCAGTATTTT. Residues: CASQSGEYTDTQYF.

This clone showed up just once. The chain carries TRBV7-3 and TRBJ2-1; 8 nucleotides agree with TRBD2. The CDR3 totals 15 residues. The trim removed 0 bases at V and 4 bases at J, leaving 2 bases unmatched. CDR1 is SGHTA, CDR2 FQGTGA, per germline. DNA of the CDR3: TGTGCCAGCAGCTTAACTAGCGGGGATTACAATGAGCAGTTCTTC. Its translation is CASSLTSGDYNEQFF.

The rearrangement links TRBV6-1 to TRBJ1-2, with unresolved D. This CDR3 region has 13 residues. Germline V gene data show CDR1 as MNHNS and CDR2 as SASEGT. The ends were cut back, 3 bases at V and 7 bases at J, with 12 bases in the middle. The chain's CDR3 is CASSEMGSGGYTF. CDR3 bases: TGTGCCAGCAGTGAGATGGGCTCCGGTGGCTACACCTTC.

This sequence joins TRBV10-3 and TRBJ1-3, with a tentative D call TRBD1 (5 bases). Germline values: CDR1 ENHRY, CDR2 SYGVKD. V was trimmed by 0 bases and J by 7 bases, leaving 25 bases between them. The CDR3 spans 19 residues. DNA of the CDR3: TGTGCCATCAGTGAGTCGACAGAAGCGACAGTCGGAGCCCGCAACACCATATATTTT. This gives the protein CAISESTEATVGARNTIYF.

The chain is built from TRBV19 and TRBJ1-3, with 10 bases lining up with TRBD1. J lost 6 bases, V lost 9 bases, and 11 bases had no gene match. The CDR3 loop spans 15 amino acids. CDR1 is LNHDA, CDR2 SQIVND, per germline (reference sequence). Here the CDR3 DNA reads TGTGCCAGCACCGAACTCGACAGGGGGCAAAACACCATATATTTT. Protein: CASTELDRGQNTIYF.

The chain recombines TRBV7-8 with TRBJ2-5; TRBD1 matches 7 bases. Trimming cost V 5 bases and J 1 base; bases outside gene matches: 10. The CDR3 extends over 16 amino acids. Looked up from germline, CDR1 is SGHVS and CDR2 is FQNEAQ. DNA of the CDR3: TGTGCCAGCAGCCGAGTAGGGGGCGCCCTCCAAGAGACCCAGTACTTC. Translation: CASSRVGGALQETQYF.

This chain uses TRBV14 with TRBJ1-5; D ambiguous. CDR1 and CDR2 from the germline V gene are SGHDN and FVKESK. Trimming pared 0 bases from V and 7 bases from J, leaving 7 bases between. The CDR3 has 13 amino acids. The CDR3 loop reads CASSQDRRQPQHF. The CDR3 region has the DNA TGTGCCAGCAGCCAAGATAGGCGGCAGCCCCAGCATTTT.

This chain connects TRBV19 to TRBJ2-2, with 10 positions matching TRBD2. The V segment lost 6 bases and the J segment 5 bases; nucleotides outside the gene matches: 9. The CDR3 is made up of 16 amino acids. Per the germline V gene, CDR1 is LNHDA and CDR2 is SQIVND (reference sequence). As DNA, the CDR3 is TGTGCCAGTAGCCAAAGCGGGAGGGCCGTTACCGGGGAGCTGTTTTTT. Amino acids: CASSQSGRAVTGELFF.

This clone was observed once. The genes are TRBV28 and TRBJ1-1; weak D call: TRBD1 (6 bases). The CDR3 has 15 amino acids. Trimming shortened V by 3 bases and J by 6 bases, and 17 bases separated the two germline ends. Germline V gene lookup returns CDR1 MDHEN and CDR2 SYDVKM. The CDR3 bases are TGTGCCAGCAGTTTGAGACGCCAGGGGATGTCTGAAGCTTTCTTT. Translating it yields CASSLRRQGMSEAFF.

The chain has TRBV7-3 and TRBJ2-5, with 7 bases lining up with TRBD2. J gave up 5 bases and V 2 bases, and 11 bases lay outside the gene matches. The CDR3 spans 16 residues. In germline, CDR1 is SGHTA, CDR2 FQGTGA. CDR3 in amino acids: CASSLGTSVLGETQYF. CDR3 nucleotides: TGTGCCAGCAGCTTAGGTACTAGCGTTCTGGGGGAGACCCAGTACTTC.

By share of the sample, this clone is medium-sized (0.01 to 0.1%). The CDR3 DNA reads as TGTGCCAGCGCGGCCGAGACGTCGGGCACCGGGGAGCTGTTTTTT. Translated, it gives CASAAETSGTGELFF. The V and J genes are TRBV7-3 and TRBJ2-2, with unresolved D. The germline V and J ends were trimmed by 8 bases and 4 bases, with 17 bases remaining between them. The germline V gene encodes CDR1 SGHTA and CDR2 FQGTGA. CDR3 size: 15 residues.